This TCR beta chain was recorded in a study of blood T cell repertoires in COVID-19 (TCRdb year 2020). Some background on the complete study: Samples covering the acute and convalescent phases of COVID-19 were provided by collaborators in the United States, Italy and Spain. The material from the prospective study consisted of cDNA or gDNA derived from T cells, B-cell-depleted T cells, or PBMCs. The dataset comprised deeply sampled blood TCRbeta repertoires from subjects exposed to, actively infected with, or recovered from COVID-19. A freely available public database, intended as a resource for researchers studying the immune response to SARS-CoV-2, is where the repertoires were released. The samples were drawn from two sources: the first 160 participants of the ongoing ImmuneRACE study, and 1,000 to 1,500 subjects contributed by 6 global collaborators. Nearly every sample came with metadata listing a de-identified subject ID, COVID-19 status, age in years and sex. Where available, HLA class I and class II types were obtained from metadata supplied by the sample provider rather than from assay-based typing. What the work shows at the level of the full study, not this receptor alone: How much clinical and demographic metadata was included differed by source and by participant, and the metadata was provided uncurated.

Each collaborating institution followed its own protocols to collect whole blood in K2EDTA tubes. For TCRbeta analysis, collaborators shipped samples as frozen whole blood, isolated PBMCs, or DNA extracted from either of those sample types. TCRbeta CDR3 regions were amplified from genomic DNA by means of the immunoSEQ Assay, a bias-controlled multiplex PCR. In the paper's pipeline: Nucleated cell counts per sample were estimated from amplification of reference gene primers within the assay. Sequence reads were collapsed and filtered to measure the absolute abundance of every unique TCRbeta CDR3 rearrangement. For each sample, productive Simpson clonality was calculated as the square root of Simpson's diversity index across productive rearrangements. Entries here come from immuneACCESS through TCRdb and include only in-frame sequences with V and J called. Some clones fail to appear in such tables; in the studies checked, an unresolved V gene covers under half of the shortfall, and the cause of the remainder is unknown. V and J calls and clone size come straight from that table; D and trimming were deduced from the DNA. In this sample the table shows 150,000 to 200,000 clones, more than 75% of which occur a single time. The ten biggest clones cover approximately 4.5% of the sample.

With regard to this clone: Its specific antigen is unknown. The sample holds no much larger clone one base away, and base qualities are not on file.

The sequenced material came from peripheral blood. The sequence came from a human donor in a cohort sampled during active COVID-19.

The nucleotide sequence is given as TGCGCCAGCAGTGATGGACAGGCGTCCGGGGAGCTGTTTTTT. This yields the protein CASSDGQASGELFF. The chain joins TRBV10-1 to TRBJ2-2, and TRBD1 matches 7 of the central bases. CDR3 length: 14 amino acids, cysteine to phenylalanine. Just the 42-base CDR3 DNA is kept, in frame starting at base 1. CDR1 and CDR2 were assigned from the germline V gene (reference sequence) as WNHNN and SYGVQD. V is pruned by 3 bases and J by 6 bases, leaving 4 bases of the junction without a gene match.